This record concerns one T cell receptor (beta chain) sequence. Its antigen is currently unknown. CD4+ cells were split into CD45RA+ naive and CD45RA-negative memory subsets. It was at deep level that the assay was run. TCRdb's table, derived via immunoSEQ multiplex PCR, lists solely in-frame clones and lacks some. The sample contains 600,000 to 750,000 clones, less than 80% of which appear only once. The sample belongs to a study of shared clonotypes between healthy human individuals. Study details: Plates per donor: three CD4 naive, three CD4 memory, two CD8 naive, one CD8 memory.

Study-wide points: Rarefaction curves obtained for sorted subsets showed sequencing incomplete despite large depth.

CDR3 length: 14 amino acids. CDR1 and CDR2 from the germline V gene are SGHRS and YFSETQ. The V end lost 4 bases, the J end lost 0 bases, and 8 bases lay between the germline ends. V gene TRBV5-1 combines with J gene TRBJ1-3; tentatively, D is TRBD1 (5 bases). Sequencing input: memory CD4+ T cells sorted from blood. Subset in this sample: CD45RA-negative fraction. The clonotype was recovered from a woman between 25 and 40 years old in good health. In DNA, the CDR3 is TGCGCCAGCAGCAACGGGGGCTCTGGAAACACCATATATTTT. This gives the protein CASSNGGSGNTIYF. Full variable domain (rest looked up from reference TRBV5-1 and TRBJ1-3): KAGVTQTPRYLIKTRGQQVTLSCSPISGHRSVSWYQQTPGQGLQFLFEYFSETQRNKGNFPGRFSGRQFSNSRSEMNVSTLELGDSALYLCASSNGGSGNTIYFGEGSWLTVV.